The text below deals with one T cell receptor (beta chain). What it binds is not known. Primed by a sample-barcoded 5' primer and a J-beta primer mix, a second PCR proceeded for roughly 7 to 11 cycles. Carrying 12 random nucleotides, a template-switch adaptor labeled each individual cDNA molecule. TCRdb recomputed calls from the 5' RACE reads with MiXCR, one row per CDR3 protein. The sample lists more than 550,000 distinct CDR3 sequences, 22% occurring once. The CDR3 loop spans 15 amino acids. The V end lost 1 base, the J end lost 0 bases, and 6 bases lay between the germline ends. Germline V gives CDR1 MGHRA, CDR2 YSYEKL. This sample is drawn from a study of blood T cells in healthy people across ages. Study-wide findings and caveats: Aged donors had fewer naive CD4+ cells and lower diversity than long-lived donors. In the absence of known donor CMV status, changes in expanded clonotypes were possibly confounded.

The V gene is TRBV4-1, the J gene TRBJ1-4; no clear D. The source is a man aged 65-85 years in good health. Sequenced: blood. The CDR3, as DNA: TGCGCCAGCAGCCAAGGGCCAGCAACTAATGAAAAACTGTTTTTT. Translating gives CASSQGPATNEKLFF.